The 18 T cell receptor beta chains listed next were all sequenced from one sample in a study of T cells after yellow fever vaccination. TCRdb re-analysed the 5' RACE reads in MiXCR, keeping a single row per CDR3 protein. The sample includes 90,000 to 150,000 distinct CDR3 sequences, about 7.8% of them seen just once. Specimen: CD4+ T cells sorted from PBMCs, collected 35 to 50 days after the first yellow fever vaccination. Every receptor here comes from a man aged 18 to 30 who received the YFV17D yellow fever vaccine.

In its sample, this clonotype was seen many times. The V call is TRBV5-6, the J call TRBJ2-2, with D maybe TRBD1 (7 bases). Deletions cut 3 bases from V and 5 bases from J, with 23 bases between. The CDR3 covers 18 residues. Germline V gene lookup returns CDR1 SGHDT and CDR2 YYEEEE. The CDR3 DNA is TGTGCCAGCAGCTCGTCACTGACGGCAGGGGGGATTACCGGGGAGCTGTTTTTT. Its translation: CASSSSLTAGGITGELFF.

This clonotype came up many times. V gene TRBV20-1 combines with J gene TRBJ2-7; TRBD2 matches 10 bases. Germline-derived CDR1 and CDR2 are DFQATT and SNEGSKA (reference sequence). J lost 5 bases, V lost 6 bases, and 7 bases had no gene match. This CDR3 has 13 amino acids. CDR3 DNA: TGCAGTGCGTCGCTAGCGGGGGTACACGAGCAGTACTTC. This gives the protein CSASLAGVHEQYF.

This clonotype was counted at least ten times. This chain uses TRBV11-2 with TRBJ2-2; the D is unclear. V shed 5 bases and J shed 4 bases, with 11 bases lying between them. CDR3 size: 14 residues. Looked up from germline, CDR1 is SGHAT and CDR2 is FQNNGV. Here the CDR3 reads CASSALRTTGELFF. DNA of the CDR3: TGTGCCAGCAGCGCCCTGCGGACCACCGGGGAGCTGTTTTTT. The full variable domain, its missing parts supplied by reference TRBV11-2 and TRBJ2-2, is EAGVAQSPRYKIIEKRQSVAFWCNPISGHATLYWYQQILGQGPKLLIQFQNNGVVDDSQLPKDRFSAERLKGVDSTLKIQPAKLEDSAVYLCASSALRTTGELFFGEGSRLTVL.

This chain links TRBV4-3 with TRBJ2-3; TRBD2 matches 11 bases. Germline lookup yields CDR1 LGHNA and CDR2 YSLEER. Trimming cost V 3 bases and J 3 bases; bases outside gene matches: 5. The CDR3 contains 16 residues. The CDR3: CASSHIAGGPTDTQYF. CDR3 DNA: TGCGCCAGCAGCCACATAGCGGGGGGGCCAACAGATACGCAGTATTTT.

The gene calls are TRBV19 and TRBJ1-2; TRBD1 agrees at 12 bases. Germline V gene sequence: CDR1 LNHDA, CDR2 SQIVND (reference sequence). This CDR3 region has 18 residues. V dropped 5 bases and J dropped 4; count of bases not matched to a gene: 14. The CDR3 DNA reads as TGTGCCAGTAGTTCTCCGGGACAGGGGGCGAATAGACGCTATGGCTACACCTTC. Translation: CASSSPGQGANRRYGYTF.

Many counts were recorded for this clonotype. J is TRBJ2-7 and V is TRBV11-2; 9 bases are a match to TRBD1. V lost 5 bases to trimming and J lost 6 bases; unmatched junction nucleotides: 11. The CDR3 sequence is 15 residues long. The V gene's germline CDR1 is SGHAT and CDR2 FQNNGV. The CDR3: CASSLGQGQGREQYV. The CDR3 nucleotides read TGTGCCAGCAGCCTTGGACAGGGGCAGGGACGCGAGCAGTACGTC.

The CDR3 here is CASSTRGNQPQHF. The CDR3 nucleotides read TGTGCCAGCAGCACCAGGGGTAACCAGCCCCAGCATTTT. This chain links TRBV7-2 with TRBJ1-5; TRBD1 might be the D (6 bases). CDR1 and CDR2 from the germline V gene are SGHTA and FQGNSA. This CDR3 is built from 13 residues. V lost 5 bases to trimming and J lost 7 bases, with 12 bases between them.

This clonotype was seen many times. The J gene is TRBJ2-7, the V gene TRBV18; TRBD1 aligns across 7 bases. The trim removed 8 bases at V and 6 bases at J, leaving 13 bases unmatched. This CDR3 region has 14 residues. Germline V lookup: CDR1 KGHSH, CDR2 LQKENI. The CDR3 nucleotides are TGTGCCAGCCAGAATAGAATAACAGGGGTCGAGCAGTACTTC. Encoded protein: CASQNRITGVEQYF.

This clonotype has ten or more counts. The genes are TRBV2 and TRBJ2-7, with D perhaps TRBD1 (6 bases). This CDR3 is built from 13 residues. Germline CDR1 SNHLY, CDR2 FYNNEI. Trimming removed 6 bases at V and 2 bases at J, with 11 bases between. As DNA, the CDR3 is TGTGCCAGCAGGCAACAGGGAACCTACGAGCAGTACTTC. Its protein is CASRQQGTYEQYF.

This clonotype was observed many times. The chain combines TRBV6-5 with TRBJ2-3; the match to TRBD2 covers 12 bases. With 4 bases clipped from V and 5 bases from J, the junction kept 10 bases outside the gene matches. CDR3 size: 17 residues. Per germline, CDR1 MNHEY and CDR2 SVGAGI. CDR3 sequence (DNA): TGTGCCAGCAGTTCTGCGACTAGCGGGGGATTTTTAGATACGCAGTATTTT. It codes for CASSSATSGGFLDTQYF.

This clonotype was seen a handful of times. This rearrangement joins TRBV5-1 to TRBJ1-5; tentative D call: TRBD1 (5 bases). CDR3 length: 15 amino acids. The V end was cut by 0 bases, the J end by 4 bases, with 11 bases between. Germline V CDR1 and CDR2: SGHRS, YFSETQ. In nucleotides, the CDR3 is TGCGCCAGCAGCTTGGCGTCGGGGACGAATCAGCCCCAGCATTTT. It is translated as CASSLASGTNQPQHF.

This clonotype has at least ten counts. The chain joins TRBV14 to TRBJ2-7, with 7 bases matching TRBD1. The CDR3 is 18 amino acids. Germline V gene sequence: CDR1 SGHDN, CDR2 FVKESK. Trimming cost V 4 bases and J 3 bases; bases outside gene matches: 18. The CDR3 DNA reads TGTGCCAGCAGCCTGTCGACAGGGAGTTTTAGCCGCTACTACGAGCAGTACTTC. This encodes CASSLSTGSFSRYYEQYF.

This clonotype was counted many times. The chain combines TRBV7-9 with TRBJ2-7; the match to TRBD1 covers 7 bases. This CDR3 has 16 residues. CDR1 and CDR2 from the germline V gene are SEHNR and FQNEAQ (reference sequence). Trimming took 4 bases from V and 4 from J; bases not matched to a gene: 13. This chain's CDR3 is CASSWSETGNRYEQYF. The CDR3 DNA is TGTGCCAGCAGCTGGTCCGAGACAGGGAATCGATACGAGCAGTACTTC.

In its sample, this clonotype was seen many times. The chain is built from TRBV7-2 and TRBJ1-5; the D is unclear. CDR3 length equals 13 residues. Germline V gene sequence: CDR1 SGHTA, CDR2 FQGNSA. The V and J ends lost 5 bases and 7 bases respectively, with 12 bases between them. The CDR3 DNA sequence: TGTGCCAGCAGCAGCTTCACGAAGCAGCCCCAGCATTTT. Its translation is CASSSFTKQPQHF. The whole variable domain, filled in from reference TRBV7-2 and TRBJ1-5, reads GAGVSQSPSNKVTEKGKDVELRCDPISGHTALYWYRQSLGQGLEFLIYFQGNSAPDKSGLPSDRFSAERTGGSVSTLTIQRTQQEDSAVYLCASSSFTKQPQHFGDGTRLSIL.

This clonotype has ten or more counts. V usage is TRBV20-1 and J usage is TRBJ2-4; D remains unclear. Looked up from germline, CDR1 is DFQATT and CDR2 is SNEGSKA (reference sequence). V dropped 6 bases and J dropped 4 bases, with 13 bases sitting between them. This CDR3 has 13 residues. The CDR3: CSAHPVGKNIQYF. The CDR3 DNA is TGCAGTGCCCACCCGGTTGGGAAAAACATTCAGTACTTC.

In the case of this clonotype: The junction shows a germline mismatch at one end, possibly a read error. The rearrangement joins TRBV12-3 or TRBV12-4 to TRBJ2-2, with a tentative D call TRBD1 (6 bases). This CDR3 contains 18 residues. The CDR3 protein is CACSLIWAGATNTGELFF. The CDR3 DNA reads as TGTGCCTGCAGTTTAATCTGGGCAGGGGCGACTAACACCGGGGAGCTGTTTTTT.

On this clonotype itself: With a much larger clone just one base away, this may be a read error. The chain carries TRBV7-2 and TRBJ2-5; no firm D call. Germline assignment: CDR1 SGHTA and CDR2 FQGNSA. The CDR3 spans 13 residues. This chain's CDR3 is CSSSFQTQETQYF. CDR3 DNA sequence: TGTTCCAGCAGCTTCCAGACGCAAGAGACCCAGTACTTC.

This clonotype has a count of ten or more. The gene calls are TRBV19 and TRBJ2-1, with D maybe TRBD2 (7 bases). The CDR3 totals 14 residues. V was shortened by 10 bases and J by 8 bases, with 21 bases between the two germline ends. The V gene's germline CDR1 is LNHDA and CDR2 SQIVND (reference sequence). CDR3 nucleotide sequence: TGTGCCACCCGAATGGGGGGGCCTATCGATGAGCAGTTCTTC. This encodes CATRMGGPIDEQFF.